The 9 T cell receptor beta chains below were found in one sample sequenced in a study of TIL therapy for anti-PD-1-resistant metastatic lung cancer. Sample time point: pre-treatment sample, taken before nivolumab and TIL therapy. The tumor samples were excised metastases, mostly pleural nodules or supraclavicular lymph nodes. The libraries were made with immunoSEQ v3. Sequencing was performed with immunoSEQ multiplex PCR; in TCRdb, only in-frame clones are kept and a portion is missing. The table lists 2,000 to 2,500 clones, about 73% of them singletons. Sequenced material: tumor tissue, taken at baseline. Source of these receptors: a person between 25 and 80 years old with non-small cell lung cancer. Some clones in this sample may be carry-over from other donors' samples.

The CDR3 loop is CASSSTRPSSNYGYTF. The CDR3, as DNA: TGTGCCAGCAGTTCCACTAGGCCCAGTTCTAACTATGGCTACACCTTC. The chain uses TRBV27 and TRBJ1-2; no firm D call. The CDR3 runs to 16 residues. V was cut by 4 bases and J by 0 bases, with 15 bases left in between. In germline, CDR1 is MNHEY, CDR2 SMNVEV (reference sequence).

The chain is built from TRBV7-7 and TRBJ2-6; D call uncertain. The CDR3 totals 14 residues. The V and J ends lost 4 bases and 0 bases respectively, with 4 bases between them. Germline lookup yields CDR1 SSHAT and CDR2 FNYEAQ (reference sequence). The CDR3 is CASSYVSGANVLTF. In nucleotides, the CDR3 is TGTGCCAGCAGCTATGTCTCTGGGGCCAACGTCCTGACTTTC.

J is TRBJ2-3 and V is TRBV6-5; D call uncertain. Trimming took 5 bases from V and 5 from J, leaving 8 bases between them. Germline V lookup: CDR1 MNHEY, CDR2 SVGAGI. The CDR3 runs to 12 residues. The CDR3 DNA reads as TGTGCCAGCAGTACCTCCGGAGATACGCAGTATTTT. Protein sequence: CASSTSGDTQYF.

This sequence joins TRBV19 and TRBJ2-5; D unclear. The CDR3 has 13 residues. The V gene lost 5 bases and the J gene lost 7 bases, with 14 bases spanning the gap. Germline-derived CDR1 and CDR2 are LNHDA and SQIVND (reference sequence). CDR3 bases: TGTGCCAGTAGTGCATGGACCCGTGCGACCCAGTACTTC. It is translated as CASSAWTRATQYF.

The V call is TRBV16, the J call TRBJ2-7; 10 nucleotides agree with TRBD1. Trimming took 0 bases from V and 3 from J; bases not matched to a gene: 2. The CDR3 runs to 15 residues. Germline CDR1 KGHSY, CDR2 FQNENV. The CDR3 coding sequence is TGTGCCAGCAGCCAATCGTGGACAGGGGGCTACGAGCAGTACTTC. As protein: CASSQSWTGGYEQYF.

This clone was seen a few times. The chain uses TRBV27 and TRBJ2-2, with 12 bases lining up with TRBD2. The CDR3 has 19 residues. After removal of 8 bases from V and 6 bases from J, the junction contained 19 bases not matched to a gene. Germline CDR1 MNHEY, CDR2 SMNVEV (reference sequence). Here the CDR3 reads CASHRGQLAGGPRAGELFF. The CDR3 DNA reads as TGTGCCAGCCACAGGGGGCAACTAGCGGGGGGACCCCGGGCCGGGGAGCTGTTTTTT.

This sequence joins TRBV19 and TRBJ1-1; no clear D gene. The CDR3 is 14 residues long. Germline-derived CDR1 and CDR2 are LNHDA and SQIVND (reference sequence). Trimming took 5 bases from V and 3 from J, leaving 13 bases between them. As DNA, the CDR3 is TGTGCCAGTAGTGGGCCCCCCGGGGACACTGAAGCTTTCTTT. It translates to CASSGPPGDTEAFF. Full variable domain (remainder filled in from reference TRBV19 and TRBJ1-1): DGGITQSPKYLFRKEGQNVTLSCEQNLNHDAMYWYRQDPGQGLRLIYYSQIVNDFQKGDIAEGYSVSREKKESFPLTVTSAQKNPTAFYLCASSGPPGDTEAFFGQGTRLTVV.

The gene calls are TRBV2 and TRBJ2-5, with D unresolved. Germline CDR1 is SNHLY and CDR2 is FYNNEI. The CDR3 consists of 15 residues. V lost 3 bases to trimming and J lost 7 bases, with 18 bases between them. The CDR3 spells CASSDEATSLGTQYF. The CDR3, as DNA: TGTGCCAGCAGTGACGAGGCAACCTCCCTGGGGACCCAGTACTTC.

This chain uses TRBV28 with TRBJ1-6; D remains ambiguous. From germline, CDR1 is MDHEN and CDR2 SYDVKM. The CDR3 is 13 residues long. Deletions cut 10 bases from V and 10 bases from J, with 17 bases between. CDR3 sequence reads: CAIQQESWSPLHF. The CDR3 DNA reads TGTGCCATCCAGCAGGAGTCGTGGTCACCCCTCCACTTT.